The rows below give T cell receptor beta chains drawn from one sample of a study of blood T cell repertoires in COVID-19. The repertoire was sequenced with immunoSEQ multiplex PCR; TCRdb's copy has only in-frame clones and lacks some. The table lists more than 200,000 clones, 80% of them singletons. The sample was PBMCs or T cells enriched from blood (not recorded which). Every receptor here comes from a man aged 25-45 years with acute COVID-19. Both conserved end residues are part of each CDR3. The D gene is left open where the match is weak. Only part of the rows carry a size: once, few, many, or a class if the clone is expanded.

CDR3 protein: CASSFLTSGTYYNEQFF
CDR3 DNA: TGTGCCAGCAGCTTTCTGACTAGCGGGACCTATTACAATGAGCAGTTCTTC
J gene: TRBJ2-1
V gene: TRBV5-6
D gene: TRBD2
clone size: .

CDR3 protein: CAISGDRGETQYF
CDR3 DNA: TGTGCCATCAGTGGGGATAGGGGAGAGACCCAGTACTTC
J gene: TRBJ2-5
V gene: TRBV10-3
D gene: .
clone size: .

CDR3 protein: CSARRADTQYF
CDR3 DNA: TGCAGTGCTAGAAGAGCGGATACGCAGTATTTT
J gene: TRBJ2-3
V gene: TRBV20-1
D gene: .
clone size: .

CDR3 protein: CASTQTGGRDGYTF
CDR3 DNA: TGTGCCAGCACCCAAACGGGGGGGAGGGATGGCTACACCTTC
J gene: TRBJ1-2
V gene: TRBV2
D gene: .
clone size: .

CDR3 protein: CASSQVGVAFAEAFF
CDR3 DNA: TGTGCCAGCAGCCAAGTAGGGGTGGCTTTCGCTGAAGCTTTCTTT
J gene: TRBJ1-1
V gene: TRBV3-1/TRBV3-2
D gene: .
clone size: .

CDR3 protein: CASSPGYGTDTQYF
CDR3 DNA: TGCGCCAGCAGCCCAGGGTATGGCACAGATACGCAGTATTTT
J gene: TRBJ2-3
V gene: TRBV5-1
D gene: .
clone size: .

CDR3 protein: CASSLASRFSGANVLTF
CDR3 DNA: TGTGCCAGCAGCTTGGCCAGCAGGTTCTCTGGGGCCAACGTCCTGACTTTC
J gene: TRBJ2-6
V gene: TRBV5-4
D gene: .
clone size: .

CDR3 protein: CASSTSQGGFEKLFF
CDR3 DNA: TGTGCCAGCAGCACTTCACAGGGTGGGTTCGAAAAACTGTTTTTT
J gene: TRBJ1-4
V gene: TRBV7-2
D gene: .
clone size: .

CDR3 protein: CASSDGTRPGELFF
CDR3 DNA: TGTGCCAGCAGTGACGGGACTCGCCCCGGGGAGCTGTTTTTT
J gene: TRBJ2-2
V gene: TRBV6-4
D gene: .
clone size: once

CDR3 protein: CASTRRGAIISSYNEQFF
CDR3 DNA: TGTGCCAGTACTCGGCGGGGGGCCATTATAAGCTCCTACAATGAGCAGTTCTTC
J gene: TRBJ2-1
V gene: TRBV19
D gene: TRBD2
clone size: .

CDR3 protein: CASRDRDFYNSPLHF
CDR3 DNA: TGTGCCAGCAGGGACAGGGATTTTTATAATTCACCCCTCCACTTT
J gene: TRBJ1-6
V gene: TRBV7-9
D gene: TRBD1
clone size: once

CDR3 protein: CASSQSCSGQYHEQYF
CDR3 DNA: TGCGCCAGCAGTCAATCCTGTTCGGGACAGTACCACGAGCAGTACTTC
J gene: TRBJ2-7
V gene: TRBV23-1
D gene: TRBD1
clone size: .

CDR3 protein: CASSVAGGRGETQYF
CDR3 DNA: TGTGCCAGCAGCGTAGCGGGGGGGCGTGGAGAGACCCAGTACTTC
J gene: TRBJ2-5
V gene: TRBV9
D gene: TRBD2
clone size: .

CDR3 protein: CASSLGLAGPDTQYF
CDR3 DNA: TGTGCCAGCAGTTTGGGACTAGCGGGGCCAGATACGCAGTATTTT
J gene: TRBJ2-3
V gene: TRBV5-4
D gene: TRBD2
clone size: .

CDR3 protein: CASIQQGAGNTIYF
CDR3 DNA: TGTGCCAGCATTCAACAGGGGGCTGGAAACACCATATATTTT
J gene: TRBJ1-3
V gene: TRBV6-6
D gene: TRBD1
clone size: .

CDR3 protein: CACSLTSGGGYGYTF
CDR3 DNA: TGTGCCTGCTCCCTCACCTCAGGGGGCGGCTATGGCTACACCTTC
J gene: TRBJ1-2
V gene: TRBV30
D gene: TRBD1
clone size: .

CDR3 protein: CASSIYDRDSPLHF
CDR3 DNA: TGTGCCAGCAGCATCTATGACAGGGATTCACCCCTCCACTTT
J gene: TRBJ1-6
V gene: TRBV9
D gene: TRBD1
clone size: .

CDR3 protein: CASSQHRGLSEKLFF
CDR3 DNA: TGTGCCAGTTCACAACACAGGGGTCTTAGTGAAAAACTGTTTTTT
J gene: TRBJ1-4
V gene: TRBV19
D gene: TRBD1
clone size: .

CDR3 protein: CASSVQGAPGYTF
CDR3 DNA: TGTGCCAGCAGTGTACAGGGGGCGCCAGGCTACACCTTC
J gene: TRBJ1-2
V gene: TRBV2
D gene: TRBD1
clone size: .

CDR3 protein: CAISEPGGTTYRTTQYF
CDR3 DNA: TGTGCCATCAGTGAGCCGGGAGGGACTACATACCGGACGACCCAGTACTTC
J gene: TRBJ2-5
V gene: TRBV10-3
D gene: TRBD2
clone size: .

CDR3 protein: CASSREPVGSEQFF
CDR3 DNA: TGTGCCAGCAGCCGCGAACCGGTCGGGAGCGAGCAGTTCTTC
J gene: TRBJ2-1
V gene: TRBV7-3
D gene: .
clone size: .

CDR3 protein: CASTRAYEQYF
CDR3 DNA: TGTGCCAGCACGAGGGCCTACGAGCAGTACTTC
J gene: TRBJ2-7
V gene: TRBV6-4
D gene: .
clone size: .

CDR3 protein: CASSQGQASGNTIYF
CDR3 DNA: TGTGCCAGCAGCCAAGGCCAGGCCTCTGGAAACACCATATATTTT
J gene: TRBJ1-3
V gene: TRBV4-2
D gene: .
clone size: .

CDR3 protein: CASIPLGGPPYLAKNIQYF
CDR3 DNA: TGTGCCAGCATCCCTCTTGGAGGTCCCCCCTATTTAGCCAAAAACATTCAGTACTTC
J gene: TRBJ2-4
V gene: TRBV9
D gene: .
clone size: .

CDR3 protein: CASSEDRGNEKLFF
CDR3 DNA: TGTGCCAGCAGTGAGGACAGGGGGAACGAAAAACTGTTTTTT
J gene: TRBJ1-4
V gene: TRBV6-1
D gene: TRBD1
clone size: .

CDR3 protein: CARSHGGYTEAFF
CDR3 DNA: TGTGCCAGAAGCCATGGGGGGTACACTGAAGCTTTCTTT
J gene: TRBJ1-1
V gene: TRBV5-3
D gene: .
clone size: .

CDR3 protein: CASSGTRGQSNTYEQYF
CDR3 DNA: TGCGCCAGCAGTGGGACGAGGGGACAAAGTAATACCTACGAGCAGTACTTC
J gene: TRBJ2-7
V gene: TRBV10-2
D gene: .
clone size: .

CDR3 protein: CASSLIQETQYF
CDR3 DNA: TGTGCCAGCAGTCTTATCCAAGAGACCCAGTACTTC
J gene: TRBJ2-5
V gene: TRBV12-3/TRBV12-4
D gene: .
clone size: .

CDR3 protein: CASSLSGGSHNEQFF
CDR3 DNA: TGCGCCAGCAGCTTGTCCGGGGGGTCCCACAATGAGCAGTTCTTC
J gene: TRBJ2-1
V gene: TRBV5-1
D gene: TRBD2
clone size: .

CDR3 protein: CASSFEGGYGYTF
CDR3 DNA: TGTGCCAGCAGCTTCGAGGGTGGCTATGGCTACACCTTC
J gene: TRBJ1-2
V gene: TRBV5-4
D gene: .
clone size: .

CDR3 protein: CSVEEGGDEQFF
CDR3 DNA: TGCAGCGTTGAAGAAGGGGGAGATGAGCAGTTCTTC
J gene: TRBJ2-1
V gene: TRBV29-1
D gene: .
clone size: .

CDR3 protein: CASSLTGAYTF
CDR3 DNA: TGTGCCAGCAGCTTGACAGGGGCCTACACCTTC
J gene: TRBJ1-2
V gene: TRBV5-6
D gene: TRBD1
clone size: .

CDR3 protein: CASSYRLGPKEQYF
CDR3 DNA: TGTGCCAGCAGTTACCGGCTGGGGCCGAAGGAGCAGTACTTC
J gene: TRBJ2-7
V gene: TRBV6-5
D gene: .
clone size: .

CDR3 protein: CAWSGRGNSPLHF
CDR3 DNA: TGTGCCTGGAGTGGGAGGGGCAATTCACCCCTCCACTTT
J gene: TRBJ1-6
V gene: TRBV30
D gene: .
clone size: many

CDR3 protein: CASNKDSHEQYF
CDR3 DNA: TGTGCCAGCAATAAGGACAGTCACGAGCAGTACTTC
J gene: TRBJ2-7
V gene: TRBV2
D gene: .
clone size: .

CDR3 protein: CASSQLPGINTGELFF
CDR3 DNA: TGTGCCAGCAGCCAACTGCCGGGAATTAACACCGGGGAGCTGTTTTTT
J gene: TRBJ2-2
V gene: TRBV9
D gene: .
clone size: .

CDR3 protein: CASSPTRVTAGELFF
CDR3 DNA: TGTGCCAGCAGTCCCACTAGGGTCACCGCCGGGGAGCTGTTTTTT
J gene: TRBJ2-2
V gene: TRBV6-2/TRBV6-3
D gene: .
clone size: .

CDR3 protein: CASRGRALQFGYTF
CDR3 DNA: TGTGCCAGTAGGGGGAGGGCCCTGCAATTTGGCTACACCTTC
J gene: TRBJ1-2
V gene: TRBV19
D gene: .
clone size: .

CDR3 protein: CASSPDRVIDHEQFF
CDR3 DNA: TGCGCCAGCAGCCCGGACAGGGTGATTGACCATGAGCAGTTCTTC
J gene: TRBJ2-1
V gene: TRBV5-1
D gene: TRBD1
clone size: .